This TCR beta chain came from a study of radiotherapy plus CTLA-4 blockade in lung cancer. The CDR3 is 16 residues long. CDR1 and CDR2 (germline): SGHRS, YFSETQ. V shed 2 bases and J shed 0 bases, with 14 bases lying between them. Method: immunoSEQ multiplex PCR; TCRdb's copy keeps in-frame clones and lacks some. The repertoire holds roughly 77,000 clones, with over 65% as singletons. The clonotype originates from a human donor with non-small cell lung cancer whose response to radiotherapy plus ipilimumab could not be evaluated. Sample: peripheral blood, taken from a patient treated with radiotherapy plus ipilimumab. The gene calls are TRBV5-1 and TRBJ1-1; D is unclear. Written as DNA, the CDR3 is TGCGCCAGCAGCTTAGGTTCAGGACTGATGAACACTGAAGCTTTCTTT. Translating it yields CASSLGSGLMNTEAFF.